The subject of this entry is one T cell receptor beta chain. Its antigen is undetermined. Germline values: CDR1 MDHEN, CDR2 SYDVKM. V trimming: 6 bases; J trimming: 0 bases; junction bases outside the gene matches: 3. The CDR3 length is 15 residues. These data are taken from a study of radiotherapy plus CTLA-4 blockade in lung cancer. As for the study in general: The study recorded objective responses in roughly 20% of patients and disease control in roughly 34%. Study results and limitations: Early shifts in blood T cell clones, with interferon-beta, reportedly predicted response best.

Patients had chemo-refractory metastatic non-small-cell lung cancer and received focal radiation plus CTLA-4 blockade that used ipilimumab. Measured with immunoSEQ multiplex PCR; TCRdb has only the in-frame clones, and not every one. The table includes around 78,000 clones, around 79% detected once. This receptor was taken from a human donor with non-small cell lung cancer who had a partial response to radiotherapy plus ipilimumab. Some clones in this sample may be carry-over from other donors' samples. Here the sequenced sample was peripheral blood, taken from a patient treated with radiotherapy plus ipilimumab. The rearrangement joins TRBV28 to TRBJ2-1; the match to TRBD1 covers 9 bases. CDR3 amino acids: CASRQTGGSYNEQFF. As DNA, the CDR3 is TGTGCCAGCAGACAGACAGGGGGCTCCTACAATGAGCAGTTCTTC.